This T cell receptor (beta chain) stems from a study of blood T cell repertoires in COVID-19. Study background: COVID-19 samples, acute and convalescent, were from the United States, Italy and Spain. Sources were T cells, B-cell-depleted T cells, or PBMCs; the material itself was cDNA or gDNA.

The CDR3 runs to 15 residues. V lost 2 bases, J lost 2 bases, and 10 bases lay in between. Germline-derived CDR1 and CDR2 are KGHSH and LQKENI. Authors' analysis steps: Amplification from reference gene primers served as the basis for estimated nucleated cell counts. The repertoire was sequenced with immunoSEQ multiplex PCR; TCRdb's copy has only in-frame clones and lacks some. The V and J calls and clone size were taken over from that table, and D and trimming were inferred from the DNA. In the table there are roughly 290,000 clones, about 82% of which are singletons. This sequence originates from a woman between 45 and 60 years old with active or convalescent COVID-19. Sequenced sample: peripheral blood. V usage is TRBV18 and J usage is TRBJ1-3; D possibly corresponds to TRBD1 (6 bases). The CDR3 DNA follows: TGTGCCAGCTCACCAACAGGGCACCCTGGAAACACCATATATTTT. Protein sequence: CASSPTGHPGNTIYF.